Shown below are 21 T cell receptor beta chains from a single sample sequenced in a study of metastatic and nonmetastatic thyroid tumors. Via MiXCR, TCRdb re-called the PCR reads. Of fewer than 7,000 clones listed, around 27% are singletons. Prior to thyroid surgery, none of the patients had received any treatment. The sample was adjacent normal tissue. All receptors come from a female donor with papillary thyroid cancer or a benign thyroid nodule (not recorded which). Some clones in this sample may be carry-over from other donors' samples.

This chain joins TRBV2 and TRBJ1-5; D is ambiguous. Germline V gives CDR1 SNHLY, CDR2 FYNNEI. This CDR3 comprises 13 residues. With 4 bases removed from V and 2 bases from J, the gap between germline ends came to 6 bases. The CDR3 is CASSGEGNQPQHF. The CDR3 DNA reads as TGTGCCAGCAGTGGGGAAGGCAATCAGCCCCAGCATTTT.

This clone came up a few times. V is TRBV28 and J is TRBJ2-7; D ambiguous. V was cut by 2 bases and J by 3 bases, with 8 bases left in between. CDR1 and CDR2 from the germline V gene are MDHEN and SYDVKM. The CDR3 is made up of 13 amino acids. DNA of the CDR3: TGTGCCAGCAGTTTAGGGTCCCACTACGAGCAGTACTTC. Translating gives CASSLGSHYEQYF. Full variable domain (rest looked up from reference TRBV28 and TRBJ2-7): DVKVTQSSRYLVKRTGEKVFLECVQDMDHENMFWYRQDPGLGLRLIYFSYDVKMKEKGDIPEGYSVSREKKERFSLILESASTNQTSMYLCASSLGSHYEQYFGPGTRLTVT.

This clone is categorized as large. This rearrangement joins TRBV6-1 to TRBJ1-2; TRBD1 is a possible D gene (6 bases). In germline, CDR1 is MNHNS, CDR2 SASEGT. This CDR3 region has 13 residues. V shed 5 bases and J shed 3 bases, with 10 bases lying between them. CDR3 in DNA: TGTGCCAGCAGTTCTACAGGGCACTATGGCTACACCTTC. Protein: CASSSTGHYGYTF.

About this clone itself: Mismatch with germline at one junction end may stem from a read error. The chain is built from TRBV27 and TRBJ2-7; perhaps TRBD1 as D (6 bases). Per the germline V gene, CDR1 is MNHEY and CDR2 is SMNVEV (reference sequence). The CDR3 length is 17 residues. The CDR3 loop is CASSFSATGLSSYEHYF. The DNA for the CDR3 is TGTGCCAGCAGTTTTTCGGCGACAGGTCTGAGCTCCTACGAGCATTACTTC.

This clone was found a few times. The chain links TRBV6-1 to TRBJ1-2, with D uncertain. Per germline, CDR1 MNHNS and CDR2 SASEGT. V was trimmed by 5 bases and J by 8 bases, leaving 12 bases between them. CDR3 length: 12 residues. The CDR3 DNA is TGTGCCAGCAGTCCTAGGACCGGAGGCTACACCTTC. Translating it yields CASSPRTGGYTF.

This chain joins TRBV6-4 and TRBJ2-5; TRBD2 is a possible D gene (5 bases). CDR1 is MRHNA and CDR2 is SNTAGT in the germline V gene. The CDR3 covers 15 residues. The V end lost 7 bases, the J end lost 11 bases, and 26 bases lay between the germline ends. The CDR3 is CASTTLPGFVEPQYF. The CDR3 coding sequence is TGTGCCAGCACAACATTACCGGGGTTTGTGGAGCCACAGTACTTC.

In its sample, this clone is medium-sized (0.01 to 0.1%). V usage is TRBV11-2 and J usage is TRBJ1-1; D is ambiguous. The germline V gene has CDR1 SGHAT and CDR2 FQNNGV. This CDR3 has 14 residues. Between the trimmed V and J ends, which lost 5 bases and 6 bases, there was a span of 16 bases. The CDR3 reads CASSRITSESEAFF. The CDR3 nucleotides read TGTGCCAGCAGCCGCATTACCTCAGAATCTGAAGCTTTCTTT.

This chain joins TRBV6-1 and TRBJ2-1; possibly TRBD2 for D (5 bases). The CDR3 loop spans 14 amino acids. V was trimmed by 5 bases and J by 3 bases, leaving 11 bases between them. Germline CDR1 and CDR2: MNHNS and SASEGT. The CDR3 is CASSRTANYNEQFF. As DNA, the CDR3 is TGTGCCAGCAGTCGGACTGCTAACTACAATGAGCAGTTCTTC.

This clone is medium-sized within its sample. CDR3 DNA sequence: TGTGCCAGCAGTTCTCCACTGTACCTGTACCGGGACAGGGGGCGCGGGACTGAAGCTTTCTTT. Its protein is CASSSPLYLYRDRGRGTEAFF. The chain uses TRBV28 and TRBJ1-1, with 12 bases matching TRBD1. In germline, CDR1 is MDHEN, CDR2 SYDVKM. V lost 4 bases to trimming and J lost 5 bases; unmatched junction nucleotides: 23. This CDR3 comprises 21 residues.

The chain recombines TRBV29-1 with TRBJ2-1; a weak D match, TRBD2 (6 bases). CDR1 and CDR2 (germline): SQVTM, ANQGSEA. CDR3 length: 13 residues. Trimming removed 4 bases from V and 9 bases from J, with 16 bases in between. The CDR3 loop is CSVVAPRGAEQFF. DNA for the CDR3: TGCAGCGTTGTAGCCCCGCGGGGCGCTGAGCAGTTCTTC.

This clone was found a few times. The CDR3 spells CASSLGEGQPQHF. DNA for the CDR3: TGTGCCAGCAGCTTGGGGGAGGGTCAGCCCCAGCATTTT. This chain links TRBV11-2 with TRBJ1-5, with a tentative D call TRBD1 (5 bases). Trimming took 3 bases from V and 6 from J, leaving 9 bases between them. The CDR3 is 13 amino acids. Germline CDR1 reads SGHAT; CDR2 reads FQNNGV.

This clone was recorded many times. In the same sample, other DNA sequences code for this CDR3. V gene TRBV5-6 combines with J gene TRBJ2-1; 9 bases map to TRBD1. V gave up 2 bases and J gave up 7 bases; unmatched junction bases: 10. The CDR3 totals 16 residues. From germline, CDR1 is SGHDT and CDR2 YYEEEE. The CDR3 reads CASSLVPGQGWNEQFF. The CDR3 region has the DNA TGTGCCAGCAGCTTAGTCCCGGGACAGGGTTGGAATGAGCAGTTCTTC.

Here the CDR3 reads CSARSRDTQYF. DNA for the CDR3: TGCAGTGCTAGGAGTAGGGATACGCAGTATTTT. The chain has TRBV20-1 and TRBJ2-3; D is undetermined. Germline V CDR1 and CDR2: DFQATT, SNEGSKA (reference sequence). This CDR3 has 11 amino acids. The germline V and J ends were trimmed by 3 bases and 6 bases, with 7 bases remaining between them.

This clone qualifies as medium-sized. The chain has TRBV7-3 and TRBJ1-1; no firm D call. CDR1 is SGHTA, CDR2 FQGTGA, per germline. CDR3 size: 12 residues. Trimming removed 2 bases at V and 4 bases at J, with 5 bases between. CDR3 amino acids: CASSLDGTEAFF. Here the CDR3 DNA reads TGTGCCAGCAGCTTAGATGGCACTGAAGCTTTCTTT.

Many counts were recorded for this clone. The same CDR3 is also encoded by other DNA sequences in this sample. The rearrangement links TRBV4-1 to TRBJ2-2; 9 bases map to TRBD1. Germline CDR1 reads MGHRA; CDR2 reads YSYEKL. V dropped 1 base and J dropped 6; count of bases not matched to a gene: 6. The CDR3 loop spans 16 amino acids. This CDR3 is CASSQGDRAWAGELFF. CDR3 DNA: TGCGCCAGCAGCCAAGGGGACAGGGCTTGGGCCGGGGAGCTGTTTTTT.

The V call is TRBV6-5, the J call TRBJ1-1; TRBD1 is a possible D gene (5 bases). The CDR3 is 14 residues long. The germline V gene encodes CDR1 MNHEY and CDR2 SVGAGI. V was clipped by 0 bases and J by 7 bases, with 12 bases between them. The CDR3 DNA reads TGTGCCAGCAGTTACTCTCAGGGCAACTATGAAGCTTTCTTT. Translation gives CASSYSQGNYEAFF.

This clone showed up just once. The chain combines TRBV4-2 with TRBJ2-3; 16 positions agree with TRBD2. The CDR3 has 16 residues. Trimming removed 4 bases from V and 7 bases from J; junction bases left unmatched: 5. CDR1 and CDR2 from the germline V gene are LGHNA and YNFKEQ. As DNA, the CDR3 is TGTGCCAGCAGCCCAGGGACTAGCGGGAGGGCCCATACGCAGTATTTT. This codes for CASSPGTSGRAHTQYF.

This clone has just a few counts. The chain carries TRBV20-1 and TRBJ2-7; 14 bases are shared with TRBD2. Per germline, CDR1 DFQATT and CDR2 SNEGSKA (reference sequence). CDR3 length equals 17 residues. Germline trimming cut 5 bases from V and 3 bases from J; bases unmatched to any gene: 12. This CDR3 reads CSAPNPGTSGSVYEQYF. Written as DNA, the CDR3 is TGCAGTGCTCCAAATCCCGGGACTAGCGGGAGTGTCTACGAGCAGTACTTC.

This clone was detected a few times. The V call is TRBV6-2 or TRBV6-3, the J call TRBJ2-7; 7 bases fit TRBD1. This CDR3 contains 15 residues. In germline, CDR1 is MNHEY, CDR2 SVGEGT. V lost 2 bases to trimming and J lost 3 bases; unmatched junction nucleotides: 7. The CDR3 spells CASSYPTGAGYEQYF. The DNA for the CDR3 is TGTGCCAGCAGTTACCCCACAGGGGCCGGCTACGAGCAGTACTTC.

Ten or more counts support this clone. This clone may be a read error of a much larger clone one base away. This chain links TRBV27 with TRBJ1-2, with D maybe TRBD1 (6 bases). CDR1 MNHEY and CDR2 SMNVEV come from the germline V gene (reference sequence). The CDR3 runs to 13 residues. The CDR3 loop is CAGSLRGALGYTF. CDR3 coding DNA: TGTGCCGGCAGTTTACGGGGGGCGCTTGGCTACACCTTC.

By share, this clone counts as medium-sized. The V and J genes are TRBV30 and TRBJ2-5; TRBD2 matches at 8 bases. The germline V gene has CDR1 GTSNPN and CDR2 SVGIG (reference sequence). This CDR3 is built from 15 residues. Losses at the gene ends were 1 base for V and 1 base for J; bases not matched to a gene: 5. In nucleotides, the CDR3 is TGTGCCTGGAGTGATCGCGGGGGGTTCCAAGAGACCCAGTACTTC. Translating gives CAWSDRGGFQETQYF.